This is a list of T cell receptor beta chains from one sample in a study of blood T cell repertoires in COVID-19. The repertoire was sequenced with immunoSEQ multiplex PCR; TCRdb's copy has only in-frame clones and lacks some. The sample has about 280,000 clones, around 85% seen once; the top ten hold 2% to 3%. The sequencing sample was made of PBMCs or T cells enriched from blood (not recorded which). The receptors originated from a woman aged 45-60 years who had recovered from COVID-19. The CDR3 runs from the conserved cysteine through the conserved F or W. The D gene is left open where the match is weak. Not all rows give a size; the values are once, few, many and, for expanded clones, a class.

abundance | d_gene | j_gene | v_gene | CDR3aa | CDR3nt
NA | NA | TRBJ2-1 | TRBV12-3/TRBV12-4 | CASSSTSYEQFF | TGTGCCAGCAGTTCGACTAGTTATGAGCAGTTCTTC
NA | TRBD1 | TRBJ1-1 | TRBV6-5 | CASIQGAEAFF | TGTGCCAGCATTCAGGGGGCTGAAGCTTTCTTT
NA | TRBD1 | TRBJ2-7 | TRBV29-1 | CSTRTGSYEQYF | TGCAGCACCCGGACAGGTTCCTACGAGCAGTACTTC
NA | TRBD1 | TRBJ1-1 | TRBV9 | CASSEPTGDDTEAFF | TGTGCCAGCAGCGAGCCTACAGGGGACGACACTGAAGCTTTCTTT
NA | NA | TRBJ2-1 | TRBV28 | CASSPNAGYNEQFF | TGTGCCAGCAGCCCAAACGCAGGCTACAATGAGCAGTTCTTC
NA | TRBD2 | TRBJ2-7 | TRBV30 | CAWGTSFTSYEQYF | TGTGCCTGGGGGACTAGTTTCACCTCCTACGAGCAGTACTTC
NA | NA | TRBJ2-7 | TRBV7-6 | CASTAGRGHYEQYF | TGTGCCAGCACCGCCGGCCGGGGACACTACGAGCAGTACTTC
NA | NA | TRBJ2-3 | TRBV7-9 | CASSLSVAVTDTQYF | TGTGCCAGCAGCTTAAGTGTAGCGGTCACAGATACGCAGTATTTT
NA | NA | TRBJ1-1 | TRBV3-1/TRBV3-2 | CASTSGQTTEAFF | TGTGCCTCCACGTCAGGGCAGACCACTGAAGCTTTCTTT
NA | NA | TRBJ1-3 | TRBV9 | CASSVGQSSGNTIYF | TGTGCCAGCAGCGTTGGACAAAGCTCTGGAAACACCATATATTTT
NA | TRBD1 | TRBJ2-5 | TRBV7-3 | CASSLGVTGGQETQYF | TGTGCCAGCAGCCTAGGGGTGACAGGGGGCCAAGAGACCCAGTACTTC
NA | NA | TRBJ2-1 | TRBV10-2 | CASSDTVYYNEQFF | TGCGCCAGCAGTGATACAGTATACTACAATGAGCAGTTCTTC
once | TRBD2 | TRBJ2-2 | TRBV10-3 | CAISDSGGAFSGELFF | TGTGCCATCAGTGATAGCGGGGGGGCTTTTAGCGGGGAGCTGTTTTTT
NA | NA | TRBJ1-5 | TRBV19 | CASSMRVSYNQPQHF | TGTGCCAGTAGTATGCGGGTCAGCTACAATCAGCCCCAGCATTTT
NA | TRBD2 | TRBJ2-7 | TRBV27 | CASSWGLAGAQYF | TGTGCCAGCAGTTGGGGACTAGCGGGGGCACAGTACTTC
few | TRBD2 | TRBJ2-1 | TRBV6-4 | CASSDSGGSGNEQFF | TGTGCCAGCAGTGACTCGGGCGGGAGTGGAAATGAGCAGTTCTTC
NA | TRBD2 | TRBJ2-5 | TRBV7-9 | CASSPGLDQETQYF | TGTGCCAGCAGCCCCGGACTAGACCAAGAGACCCAGTACTTC
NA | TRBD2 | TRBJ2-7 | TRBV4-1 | CASSQSPTGGSYEQYF | TGCGCCAGCAGCCAAAGCCCCACGGGGGGTTCCTACGAGCAGTACTTC
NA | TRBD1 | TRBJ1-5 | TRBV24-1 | CATSDNGQGNQPQHF | TGTGCCACCAGTGACAATGGACAGGGCAATCAGCCCCAGCATTTT
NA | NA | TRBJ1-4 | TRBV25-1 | CASSEFKGGANEKLFF | TGTGCCAGCAGTGAATTTAAAGGGGGGGCTAATGAAAAACTGTTTTTT
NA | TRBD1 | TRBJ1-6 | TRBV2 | CASRQDRGGNSPLHF | TGTGCCAGCAGACAAGACAGGGGAGGCAATTCACCCCTCCACTTT
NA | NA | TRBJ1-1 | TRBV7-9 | CASSLIAGANTEAFF | TGTGCCAGCAGCTTAATTGCAGGGGCCAACACTGAAGCTTTCTTT
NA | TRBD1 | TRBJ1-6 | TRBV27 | CASSTSGQYNSPLHF | TGTGCCAGCAGCACGTCGGGACAGTATAATTCACCCCTCCACTTT
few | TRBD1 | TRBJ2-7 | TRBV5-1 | CASRQTGDEQYF | TGCGCCAGCAGACAGACAGGGGACGAGCAGTACTTC
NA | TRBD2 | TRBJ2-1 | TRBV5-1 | CASSLEGTRTLYNEQFF | TGCGCCAGCAGCTTGGAAGGGACTAGAACTCTCTACAATGAGCAGTTCTTC